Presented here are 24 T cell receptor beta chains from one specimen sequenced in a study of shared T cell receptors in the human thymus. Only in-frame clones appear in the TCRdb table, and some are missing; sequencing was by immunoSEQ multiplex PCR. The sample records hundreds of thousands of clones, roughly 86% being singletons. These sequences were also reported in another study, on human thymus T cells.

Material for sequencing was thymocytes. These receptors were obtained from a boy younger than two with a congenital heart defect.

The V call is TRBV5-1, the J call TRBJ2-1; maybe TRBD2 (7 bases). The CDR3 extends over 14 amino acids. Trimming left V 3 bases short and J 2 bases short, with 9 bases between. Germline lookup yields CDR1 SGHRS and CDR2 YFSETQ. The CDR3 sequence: CASSYGGPYNEQFF. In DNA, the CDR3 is TGCGCCAGCAGCTACGGGGGGCCCTACAATGAGCAGTTCTTC.

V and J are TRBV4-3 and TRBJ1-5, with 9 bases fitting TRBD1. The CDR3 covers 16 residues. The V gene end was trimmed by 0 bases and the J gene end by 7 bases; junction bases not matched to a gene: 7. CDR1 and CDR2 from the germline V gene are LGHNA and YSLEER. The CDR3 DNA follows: TGCGCCAGCAGCCAAGAAAGGGGACAGGGTGTGCAGCCCCAGCATTTT. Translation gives CASSQERGQGVQPQHF.

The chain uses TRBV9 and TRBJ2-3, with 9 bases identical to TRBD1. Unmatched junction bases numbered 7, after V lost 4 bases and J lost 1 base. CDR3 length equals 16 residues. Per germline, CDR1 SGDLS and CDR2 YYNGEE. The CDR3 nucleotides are TGTGCCAGCAGCTTGTGGACAGGGGAGGGCACAGATACGCAGTATTTT. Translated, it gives CASSLWTGEGTDTQYF.

The CDR3 DNA reads TGTGCCAGCAGTTCAAAACCTACAATGGGACAGCATTTACCCACTGAAGCTTTCTTT. Its translation: CASSSKPTMGQHLPTEAFF. The chain joins TRBV27 to TRBJ1-1; 7 bases agree with TRBD1. CDR3 length: 19 residues. CDR1 and CDR2 (germline): MNHEY, SMNVEV (reference sequence). V shed 4 bases, J shed 4 bases, and the junction held 21 bases outside the gene matches.

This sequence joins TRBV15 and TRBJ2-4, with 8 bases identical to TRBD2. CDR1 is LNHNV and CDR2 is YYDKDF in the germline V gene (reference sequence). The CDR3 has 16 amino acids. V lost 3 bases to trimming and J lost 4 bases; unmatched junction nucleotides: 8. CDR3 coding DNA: TGTGCCACCAGCAGCCGTTCGGGCGGGGGGAAAAACATTCAGTACTTC. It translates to CATSSRSGGGKNIQYF.

The CDR3 bases are TGTGCCAGCTATACTCCGGGACATAGCACAGATACGCAGTATTTT. The encoded protein is CASYTPGHSTDTQYF. This sequence joins TRBV25-1 and TRBJ2-3, with D possibly TRBD1 on 6 matching bases. CDR3 length: 15 residues. The V gene's germline CDR1 is MGHDK and CDR2 SYGVNS. Trimming stripped 8 bases from V and 0 bases from J, with 15 bases between. Variable domain in full (rest from reference TRBV25-1 and TRBJ2-3): EADIYQTPRYLVIGTGKKITLECSQTMGHDKMYWYQQDPGMELHLIHYSYGVNSTEKGDLSSESTVSRIRTEHFPLTLESARPSHTSQYLCASYTPGHSTDTQYFGPGTRLTVL.

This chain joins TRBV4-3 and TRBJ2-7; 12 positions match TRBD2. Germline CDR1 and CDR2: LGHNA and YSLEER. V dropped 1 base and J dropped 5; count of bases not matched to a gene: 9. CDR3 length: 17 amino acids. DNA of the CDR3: TGCGCCAGCAGCCAAGTACGGAGACTAGCGGGAGATAACGAGCAGTACTTC. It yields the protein CASSQVRRLAGDNEQYF.

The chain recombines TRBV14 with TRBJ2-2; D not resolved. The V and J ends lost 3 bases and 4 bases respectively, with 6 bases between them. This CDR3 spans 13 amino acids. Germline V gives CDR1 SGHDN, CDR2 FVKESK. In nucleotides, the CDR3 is TGTGCCAGCAGCCATAACACCACCGGGGAGCTGTTTTTT. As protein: CASSHNTTGELFF. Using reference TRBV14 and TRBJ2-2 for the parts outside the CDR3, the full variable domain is EAGVTQFPSHSVIEKGQTVTLRCDPISGHDNLYWYRRVMGKEIKFLLHFVKESKQDESGMPNNRFLAERTGGTYSTLKVQPAELEDSGVYFCASSHNTTGELFFGEGSRLTVL.

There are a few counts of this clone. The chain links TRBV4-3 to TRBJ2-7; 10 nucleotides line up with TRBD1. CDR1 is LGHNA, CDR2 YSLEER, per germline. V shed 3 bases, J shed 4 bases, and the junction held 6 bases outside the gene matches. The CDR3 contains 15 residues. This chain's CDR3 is CASSQETGGTYEQYF. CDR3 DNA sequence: TGCGCCAGCAGCCAGGAGACAGGGGGCACTTACGAGCAGTACTTC.

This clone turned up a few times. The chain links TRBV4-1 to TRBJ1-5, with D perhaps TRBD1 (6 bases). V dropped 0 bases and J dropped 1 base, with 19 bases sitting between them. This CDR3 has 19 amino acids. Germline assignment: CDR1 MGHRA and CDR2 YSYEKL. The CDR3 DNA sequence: TGCGCCAGCAGCCAAGAGGAGGCTCTGGGGGCCCTGAGCAATCAGCCCCAGCATTTT. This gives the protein CASSQEEALGALSNQPQHF.

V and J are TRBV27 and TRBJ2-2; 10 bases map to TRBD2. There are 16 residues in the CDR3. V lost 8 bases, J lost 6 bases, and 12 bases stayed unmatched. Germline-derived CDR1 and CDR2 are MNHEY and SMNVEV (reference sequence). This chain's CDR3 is CASCLSGGCLAGELFF. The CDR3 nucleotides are TGTGCCAGCTGCCTTAGCGGGGGGTGTTTGGCCGGGGAGCTGTTTTTT.

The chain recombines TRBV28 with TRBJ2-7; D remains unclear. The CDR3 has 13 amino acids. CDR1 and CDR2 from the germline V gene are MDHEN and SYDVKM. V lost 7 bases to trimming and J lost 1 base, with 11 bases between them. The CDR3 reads CASIFRGSYEQYF. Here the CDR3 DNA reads TGTGCCAGCATCTTCCGCGGATCCTACGAGCAGTACTTC.

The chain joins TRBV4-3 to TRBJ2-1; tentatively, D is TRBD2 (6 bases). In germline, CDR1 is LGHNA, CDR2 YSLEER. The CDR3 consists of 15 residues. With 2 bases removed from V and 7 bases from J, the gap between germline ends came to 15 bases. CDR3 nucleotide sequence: TGCGCCAGCAGCCAATCACGGGGGACGGGGAATGAGCAGTTCTTC. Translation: CASSQSRGTGNEQFF.

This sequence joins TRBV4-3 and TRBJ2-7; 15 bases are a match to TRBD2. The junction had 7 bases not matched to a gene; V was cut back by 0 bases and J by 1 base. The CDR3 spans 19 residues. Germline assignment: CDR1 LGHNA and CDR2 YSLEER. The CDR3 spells CASSQEAGLAGGGSYEQYF. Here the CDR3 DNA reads TGCGCCAGCAGCCAAGAGGCAGGACTAGCGGGAGGGGGGTCCTACGAGCAGTACTTC.

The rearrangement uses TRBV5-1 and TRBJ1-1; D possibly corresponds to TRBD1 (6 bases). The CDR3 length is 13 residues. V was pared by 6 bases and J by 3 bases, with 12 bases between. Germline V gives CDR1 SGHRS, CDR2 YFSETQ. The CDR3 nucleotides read TGCGCCAGCATCGGGCCAGGGGACACTGAAGCTTTCTTT. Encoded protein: CASIGPGDTEAFF.

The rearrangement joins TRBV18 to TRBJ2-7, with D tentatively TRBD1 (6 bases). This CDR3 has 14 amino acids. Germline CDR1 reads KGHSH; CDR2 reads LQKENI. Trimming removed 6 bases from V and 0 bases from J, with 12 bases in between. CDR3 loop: CASSFRDTSYEQYF. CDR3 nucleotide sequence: TGTGCCAGCTCCTTCCGGGACACCTCCTACGAGCAGTACTTC.

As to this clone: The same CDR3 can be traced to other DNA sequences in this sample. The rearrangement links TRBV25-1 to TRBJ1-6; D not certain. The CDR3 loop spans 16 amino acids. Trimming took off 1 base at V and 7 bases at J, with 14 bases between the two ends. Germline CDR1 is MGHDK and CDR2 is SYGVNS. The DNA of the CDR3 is TGTGCCAGCAGTGAATTGGGCCTCACTGTCAATTCACCCCTCCACTTT. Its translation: CASSELGLTVNSPLHF.

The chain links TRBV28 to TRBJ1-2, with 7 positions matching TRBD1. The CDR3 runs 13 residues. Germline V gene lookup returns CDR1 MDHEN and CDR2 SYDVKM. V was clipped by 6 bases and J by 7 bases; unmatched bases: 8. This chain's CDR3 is CASSEQGLSGYTF. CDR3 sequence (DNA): TGTGCCAGCAGCGAACAGGGGCTCTCTGGCTACACCTTC.

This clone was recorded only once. CDR3 sequence (DNA): TGTGCCACCAGCAGAGATAACAGGCCGGTGAGCTATGGCTACACCTTC. It specifies CATSRDNRPVSYGYTF. This chain uses TRBV15 with TRBJ1-2; possibly TRBD1 for D (5 bases). Looked up from germline, CDR1 is LNHNV and CDR2 is YYDKDF (reference sequence). Trimming stripped 0 bases from V and 4 bases from J, with 15 bases between. This CDR3 has 16 residues.

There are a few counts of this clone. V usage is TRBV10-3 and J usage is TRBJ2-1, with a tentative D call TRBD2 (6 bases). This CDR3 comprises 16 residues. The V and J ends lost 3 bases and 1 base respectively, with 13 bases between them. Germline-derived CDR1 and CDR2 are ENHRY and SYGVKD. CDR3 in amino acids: CAISDPLRGSYNEQFF. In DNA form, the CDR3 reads TGTGCCATCAGTGACCCCCTGCGGGGATCCTACAATGAGCAGTTCTTC.

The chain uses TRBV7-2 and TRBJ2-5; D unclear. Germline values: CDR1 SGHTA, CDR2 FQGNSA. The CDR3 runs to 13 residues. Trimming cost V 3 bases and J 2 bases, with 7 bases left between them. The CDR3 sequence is CASSFAEQETQYF. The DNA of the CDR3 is TGTGCCAGCAGCTTTGCCGAGCAAGAGACCCAGTACTTC.

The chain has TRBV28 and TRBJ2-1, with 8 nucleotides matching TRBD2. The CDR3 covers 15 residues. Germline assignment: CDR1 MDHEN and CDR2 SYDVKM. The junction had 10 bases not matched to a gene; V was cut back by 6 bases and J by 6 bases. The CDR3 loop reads CASRPTGLESNEQFF. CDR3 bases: TGTGCCAGCAGACCTACGGGACTAGAGTCCAATGAGCAGTTCTTC.

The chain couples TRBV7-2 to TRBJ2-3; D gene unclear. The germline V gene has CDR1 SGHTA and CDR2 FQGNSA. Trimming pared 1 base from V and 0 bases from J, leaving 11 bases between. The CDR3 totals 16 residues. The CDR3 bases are TGTGCCAGCAGCTTAGTTGGGCAGCCTAGCACAGATACGCAGTATTTT. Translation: CASSLVGQPSTDTQYF.

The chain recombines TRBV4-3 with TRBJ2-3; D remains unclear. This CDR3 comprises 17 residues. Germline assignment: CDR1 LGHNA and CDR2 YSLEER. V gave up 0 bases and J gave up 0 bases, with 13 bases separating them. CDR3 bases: TGCGCCAGCAGCCAAGATTCTGCCAGGATTAGCACAGATACGCAGTATTTT. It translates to CASSQDSARISTDTQYF.